Each of the 27 T cell receptor beta chains below was sequenced from the same sample in a study of T-cell memory formation after mild COVID-19. TCRdb independently ran MiXCR on the 5' RACE reads; one entry per CDR3 protein. The sample holds almost 250,000 distinct CDR3 sequences; roughly 15% are singletons and the top ten take about 2%. Input material: PBMCs or a T cell subset sorted from them (not recorded which). These receptors were taken from an adult woman who had mild COVID-19 (a few samples of this study predate the infection). Cell type and time point are not known.

This clonotype was detected only a few times. This rearrangement joins TRBV23-1 to TRBJ2-3; D uncertain. TRBV23-1 is an open reading frame whose function is uncertain. This CDR3 has 14 amino acids. V dropped 4 bases and J dropped 4 bases, with 12 bases sitting between them. CDR3 in amino acids: CASSRDKGSDTQYF. The CDR3 nucleotides are TGCGCCAGCAGTCGCGACAAGGGATCAGATACGCAGTATTTT.

This chain joins TRBV7-9 and TRBJ2-1; D possibly corresponds to TRBD1 (6 bases). The CDR3 is 14 amino acids. Per the germline V gene, CDR1 is SEHNR and CDR2 is FQNEAQ (reference sequence). V lost 5 bases and J lost 6, with 14 bases in between. The CDR3 spells CASSLDRYSNEQFF. CDR3 bases: TGTGCCAGCAGCCTAGACAGGTACAGCAATGAGCAGTTCTTC.

The rearrangement joins TRBV7-2 to TRBJ2-3; D not resolved. Trimming pared 3 bases from V and 2 bases from J, leaving 9 bases between. This CDR3 contains 14 residues. Germline V lookup: CDR1 SGHTA, CDR2 FQGNSA. CDR3 in DNA: TGTGCCAGCAGCTTTGGACCTTCCACAGATACGCAGTATTTT. Translated, it gives CASSFGPSTDTQYF.

V and J are TRBV12-3 or TRBV12-4 and TRBJ2-6; no definite D call. The CDR3 spans 15 residues. V lost 8 bases and J lost 0, with 11 bases in between. DNA for the CDR3: TGTGCCAGCGCACTCAGGTTCTCTGGGGCCAACGTCCTGACTTTC. Amino acids: CASALRFSGANVLTF.

The CDR3 nucleotides read TGTGCCAGCAGCTCCCGCTTAGACTTTAGCTCTGGGGCCAACGTCCTGACTTTC. Translating it yields CASSSRLDFSSGANVLTF. The V gene is TRBV7-2, the J gene TRBJ2-6, with D uncertain. The CDR3 is made up of 18 amino acids. Per germline, CDR1 SGHTA and CDR2 FQGNSA. The V end lost 4 bases, the J end lost 0 bases, and 16 bases lay between the germline ends.

This clonotype has ten or more counts. This chain connects TRBV18 to TRBJ2-1, with no clear D. V was shortened by 6 bases and J by 0 bases, with 15 bases between the two germline ends. The germline gives CDR1 KGHSH, CDR2 LQKENI. This CDR3 contains 16 residues. The CDR3 DNA reads TGTGCCAGCTCCCGAGGAAGCGATAGCTCCTACAATGAGCAGTTCTTC. Translation: CASSRGSDSSYNEQFF.

Ten or more counts support this clonotype. V and J are TRBV6-5 and TRBJ2-1; 9 nucleotides match TRBD1. Germline V CDR1 and CDR2: MNHEY, SVGAGI. V gave up 2 bases and J gave up 7 bases; unmatched junction bases: 0. The CDR3 covers 13 residues. The CDR3 DNA is TGTGCCAGCAGTTACGACAGGGGGAATGAGCAGTTCTTC. Protein sequence: CASSYDRGNEQFF.

This clonotype has more than one count but fewer than ten. The chain uses TRBV5-1 and TRBJ1-1, with TRBD1 identical over 7 bases. Germline V gene data show CDR1 as SGHRS and CDR2 as YFSETQ. The CDR3 runs to 13 residues. V lost 3 bases and J lost 4; bases outside the gene matches: 3. CDR3 DNA: TGCGCCAGCAGCTCGGGACAGCTCACTGAAGCTTTCTTT. This gives the protein CASSSGQLTEAFF. The full variable domain, rest sourced from reference TRBV5-1 and TRBJ1-1, is KAGVTQTPRYLIKTRGQQVTLSCSPISGHRSVSWYQQTPGQGLQFLFEYFSETQRNKGNFPGRFSGRQFSNSRSEMNVSTLELGDSALYLCASSSGQLTEAFFGQGTRLTVV.

The chain joins TRBV20-1 to TRBJ2-2, with a possible D match to TRBD2 (5 bases). V was shortened by 3 bases and J by 5 bases, with 13 bases between the two germline ends. The CDR3 has 14 amino acids. CDR1 and CDR2 (germline): DFQATT, SNEGSKA (reference sequence). The DNA for the CDR3 is TGCAGTGCTAGGGACGGACTCTATACCGGGGAGCTGTTTTTT. Amino acids: CSARDGLYTGELFF.

This clonotype appeared many times. The rearrangement links TRBV20-1 to TRBJ1-1, with no clear D. This CDR3 contains 13 residues. The ends were cut back, 2 bases at V and 6 bases at J, with 13 bases in the middle. Germline values: CDR1 DFQATT, CDR2 SNEGSKA (reference sequence). DNA for the CDR3: TGCAGTGCTAGATCCCCCCTCGTCCCTGAAGCTTTCTTT. It encodes CSARSPLVPEAFF.

This clonotype was seen a few times. CDR3 sequence (DNA): TGTGCCAGTAGTCGGACAGCTGGGGCCAACGTCCTGACTTTC. Protein sequence: CASSRTAGANVLTF. V gene TRBV19 combines with J gene TRBJ2-6, with a tentative D call TRBD1 (6 bases). The germline V gene encodes CDR1 LNHDA and CDR2 SQIVND (reference sequence). V was pared by 5 bases and J by 2 bases, with 7 bases between. The CDR3 covers 14 residues.

In its sample, this clonotype was seen a few times. The gene calls are TRBV6-2 or TRBV6-3 and TRBJ2-2; D may be TRBD1 (7 bases). V lost 6 bases, J lost 8 bases, and 28 bases lay in between. Germline values: CDR1 MNHEY, CDR2 SVGEGT. The CDR3 length is 18 residues. The CDR3 region is CASSLLAGGQTRAGELFF. The CDR3 DNA reads TGTGCCAGCAGCCTATTAGCAGGGGGTCAGACTAGAGCTGGGGAGCTGTTTTTT.

This clonotype has a handful of counts. The chain joins TRBV12-3 or TRBV12-4 to TRBJ2-1; possible D gene TRBD1, 5 bases. V lost 4 bases, J lost 5 bases, and 12 bases lay in between. CDR3 length equals 14 residues. CDR3 region: CASSSSRVHNEQFF. The CDR3 DNA sequence: TGTGCCAGCAGTTCGTCCAGGGTTCACAATGAGCAGTTCTTC.

This clonotype came up a few times. The V gene is TRBV20-1, the J gene TRBJ2-5; 7 bases agree with TRBD1. Germline CDR1 reads DFQATT; CDR2 reads SNEGSKA (reference sequence). J gave up 2 bases and V 6 bases, and 9 bases lay outside the gene matches. CDR3 size: 14 residues. The CDR3 loop reads CSAEGAKRQETQYF. The CDR3 nucleotides are TGCAGTGCCGAGGGGGCCAAACGGCAAGAGACCCAGTACTTC.

This clonotype was recorded a few times. One end of the junction fails to match germline, which may point to a read error. The chain combines TRBV7-9 with TRBJ2-7, with D hard to call. The germline V gene encodes CDR1 SEHNR and CDR2 FQNEAQ (reference sequence). This CDR3 is 14 amino acids long. CDR3 protein: CANSTTDGHYEQYF. The DNA for the CDR3 is TGTGCCAACAGCACGACCGACGGCCACTACGAGCAGTACTTC.

This clonotype came up many times. The J gene is TRBJ2-1, the V gene TRBV12-3 or TRBV12-4; D is undetermined. The CDR3 has 13 residues. Trimming cost V 10 bases and J 2 bases, with 12 bases left between them. CDR3 protein: CAISASPYNEQFF. CDR3 coding DNA: TGTGCCATTTCCGCTAGTCCCTACAATGAGCAGTTCTTC.

The V call is TRBV9, the J call TRBJ2-5, with TRBD1 matching over 11 bases. Germline CDR1 is SGDLS and CDR2 is YYNGEE. V lost 0 bases and J lost 4; bases outside the gene matches: 8. The CDR3 contains 17 residues. CDR3 nucleotide sequence: TGTGCCAGCAGCGTAGTCCCAACAGGACAGGGGGCAGAGACCCAGTACTTC. As protein: CASSVVPTGQGAETQYF.

This clonotype was detected many times. This rearrangement joins TRBV5-1 to TRBJ1-6; 9 nucleotides match TRBD1. The CDR3 is made up of 15 amino acids. CDR1 and CDR2 (germline): SGHRS, YFSETQ. V lost 3 bases and J lost 6; bases outside the gene matches: 4. The CDR3 DNA follows: TGCGCCAGCAGCTCACAGGGGGCAGGTAATTCACCCCTCCACTTT. Amino acids: CASSSQGAGNSPLHF. The full variable domain, with the rest looked up from reference TRBV5-1 and TRBJ1-6, is KAGVTQTPRYLIKTRGQQVTLSCSPISGHRSVSWYQQTPGQGLQFLFEYFSETQRNKGNFPGRFSGRQFSNSRSEMNVSTLELGDSALYLCASSSQGAGNSPLHFGNGTRLTVT.

This chain connects TRBV19 to TRBJ2-3; unclear D gene. Trimming cost V 3 bases and J 2 bases, with 12 bases left between them. In germline, CDR1 is LNHDA, CDR2 SQIVND (reference sequence). This CDR3 has 15 residues. The CDR3, as DNA: TGTGCCAGTAGTATCGGAAGTTACTACACAGATACGCAGTATTTT. Translated: CASSIGSYYTDTQYF. Full variable domain (rest looked up from reference TRBV19 and TRBJ2-3): DGGITQSPKYLFRKEGQNVTLSCEQNLNHDAMYWYRQDPGQGLRLIYYSQIVNDFQKGDIAEGYSVSREKKESFPLTVTSAQKNPTAFYLCASSIGSYYTDTQYFGPGTRLTVL.

The chain recombines TRBV7-8 with TRBJ1-5; D unclear. The V and J ends lost 5 bases and 1 base respectively, with 18 bases between them. This CDR3 is 17 amino acids long. CDR1 SGHVS and CDR2 FQNEAQ come from the germline V gene. The CDR3 region has the DNA TGTGCCAGCAGCGAGTACCTATCGGTTTCCAGCAATCAGCCCCAGCATTTT. Its protein is CASSEYLSVSSNQPQHF.

This clonotype was detected ten times or more. V is TRBV5-1 and J is TRBJ1-4; perhaps TRBD1 as D (5 bases). V lost 0 bases and J 0 bases, leaving 12 bases between the germline ends. The CDR3 spans 17 residues. CDR1 and CDR2 (germline): SGHRS, YFSETQ. CDR3 nucleotide sequence: TGCGCCAGCAGCTTGGACCCAGACAGTGCAACTAATGAAAAACTGTTTTTT. Its protein product is CASSLDPDSATNEKLFF.

This clonotype turned up a few times. V is TRBV21-1 and J is TRBJ2-2; no check of the table's D call, TRBD2, against the DNA was made. TRBV21-1 is given as a pseudogene. CDR3 size: 18 residues. The CDR3 here is CASSNKLAGVTKSRELFF. CDR3 nucleotides: TGTGCCAGCAGCAACAAACTAGCGGGGGTCACAAAAAGTAGGGAGCTGTTTTTT.

The chain uses TRBV20-1 and TRBJ1-2; D ambiguous. The V gene lost 0 bases and the J gene lost 5 bases, with 13 bases spanning the gap. The CDR3 totals 14 residues. From germline, CDR1 is DFQATT and CDR2 SNEGSKA (reference sequence). The CDR3 is CSARDENRRYGYTF. Here the CDR3 DNA reads TGCAGTGCTAGAGATGAAAACAGACGGTATGGCTACACCTTC.

This clonotype has only a few counts. The chain joins TRBV24-1 to TRBJ2-3; possibly TRBD1 or TRBD2 for D (5 bases each). With 3 bases removed from V and 2 bases from J, the gap between germline ends came to 11 bases. Germline V gene lookup returns CDR1 KGHDR and CDR2 SFDVKD. The CDR3 contains 15 residues. The CDR3 protein is CATSDNRDPTDTQYF. The CDR3 DNA reads as TGTGCCACCAGTGATAACCGGGACCCCACAGATACGCAGTATTTT.

This clonotype has at least ten counts. The chain combines TRBV5-5 with TRBJ1-6; TRBD1 matches 7 bases. The CDR3 is 16 amino acids. V shed 3 bases, J shed 5 bases, and the junction held 8 bases outside the gene matches. Per germline, CDR1 SGHKS and CDR2 YYEKEE (reference sequence). CDR3 nucleotide sequence: TGTGCCAGCAGCTCACCCCCCGGGACAGATAATTCACCCCTCCACTTT. Protein sequence: CASSSPPGTDNSPLHF.

This chain connects TRBV7-6 to TRBJ2-5; D unresolved. Trimming removed 5 bases at V and 1 base at J, with 11 bases between. The germline gives CDR1 SGHVS, CDR2 FNYEAQ. The CDR3 is 14 residues long. The CDR3 coding sequence is TGTGCCAGCAGCCCCGCCGTCGGCCAAGAGACCCAGTACTTC. This gives the protein CASSPAVGQETQYF. The full variable domain, with the rest looked up from reference TRBV7-6 and TRBJ2-5, is GAGVSQSPRYKVTKRGQDVALRCDPISGHVSLYWYRQALGQGPEFLTYFNYEAQQDKSGLPNDRFSAERPEGSISTLTIQRTEQRDSAMYRCASSPAVGQETQYFGPGTRLLVL.

This sequence joins TRBV20-1 and TRBJ2-5; TRBD2 aligns across 9 bases. V dropped 5 bases and J dropped 0; count of bases not matched to a gene: 1. Germline CDR1 and CDR2: DFQATT and SNEGSKA (reference sequence). The CDR3 runs 13 residues. The CDR3 spells CSAVAGDQETQYF. CDR3 bases: TGCAGTGCTGTAGCGGGAGACCAAGAGACCCAGTACTTC.